These 24 T cell receptor beta chains came from one sample sequenced in a study of blood T cell repertoires in COVID-19 (dated by TCRdb to about 2020). Libraries were prepared through the immunoSEQ multiplex PCR assay. Here the immuneACCESS table is served through TCRdb, limited to in-frame sequences with V and J called. Missing clones are a known gap in these copies; in checked studies unresolved V genes cover under half, and the rest lacks a known reason. The sample profile shows 90,000 to 150,000 clones; 71% of them were found once. The ten largest clones capture 0.7% to 1% of the sample. The sequencing sample was made of peripheral blood. These receptor sequences come from a human donor with acute or convalescent COVID-19. The donor label of this sample is uncertain.

The chain employs TRBV5-1 and TRBJ1-3, with no clear D. This CDR3 spans 15 amino acids. CDR1 and CDR2 (germline): SGHRS, YFSETQ. V lost 3 bases and J 0 bases, leaving 10 bases between the germline ends. CDR3 nucleotide sequence: TGCGCCAGCAGCTCGGACGGGAGCTCTGGAAACACCATATATTTT. Residues: CASSSDGSSGNTIYF.

CDR3 residues: CASSLGPRGTGYYEQYF. For the CDR3, the DNA is TGTGCCAGCAGCTTAGGGCCCCGCGGTACAGGATACTACGAGCAGTACTTC. J is TRBJ2-7 and V is TRBV7-6; D perhaps matches TRBD1 (5 bases). The germline CDR1 and CDR2 sequences are SGHVS and FNYEAQ. Trimming left V 1 base short and J 3 bases short, with 19 bases between. This CDR3 spans 17 amino acids.

The CDR3 region has the DNA TGTGCCACCAGTGATGACAGTCGGCAGCCCCAGCATTTT. This encodes CATSDDSRQPQHF. The chain uses TRBV24-1 and TRBJ1-5; maybe TRBD1 (5 bases). This CDR3 spans 13 amino acids. CDR1 is KGHDR and CDR2 is SFDVKD in the germline V gene. Between the trimmed V and J ends, which lost 3 bases and 7 bases, there was a span of 9 bases.

The chain has TRBV4-1 and TRBJ2-2, with a possible D match to TRBD2 (5 bases). Trimming shortened V by 0 bases and J by 0 bases, and 14 bases separated the two germline ends. The CDR3 consists of 18 residues. Germline V lookup: CDR1 MGHRA, CDR2 YSYEKL. The CDR3 loop reads CASSQEQLVPSNTGELFF. DNA of the CDR3: TGCGCCAGCAGCCAAGAGCAACTAGTTCCCTCGAACACCGGGGAGCTGTTTTTT.

This chain joins TRBV6-5 and TRBJ2-7, with TRBD1 identical over 10 bases. With V trimmed by 7 bases and J by 6 bases, 6 bases remained unmatched. This CDR3 contains 13 residues. The germline V gene has CDR1 MNHEY and CDR2 SVGAGI. CDR3 residues: CASTDRGRSEQYF. DNA for the CDR3: TGTGCCAGCACCGACAGGGGGCGAAGCGAGCAGTACTTC.

At least ten counts were recorded for this clone. The chain is built from TRBV23-1 and TRBJ1-2; 7 positions agree with TRBD1. TRBV23-1 counts as an open reading frame of uncertain function. This CDR3 region has 20 residues. With V trimmed by 2 bases and J by 5 bases, 23 bases remained unmatched. Written as DNA, the CDR3 is TGCGCCAGCAGTCAAAAGGGACAGCCACATACCCTCTGGATCTTATATGGCTACACCTTC. Residues: CASSQKGQPHTLWILYGYTF.

This chain links TRBV6-5 with TRBJ2-7, with TRBD1 matching over 8 bases. CDR3 size: 14 residues. With V trimmed by 8 bases and J by 6 bases, 12 bases remained unmatched. Germline CDR1 is MNHEY and CDR2 is SVGAGI. The CDR3 region is CASLLTGGTGEQYF. CDR3 bases: TGTGCCAGCTTACTTACAGGGGGGACGGGCGAGCAGTACTTC.

V and J are TRBV28 and TRBJ1-4, with 9 nucleotides matching TRBD1. The V and J ends lost 6 bases and 0 bases, in that order; junction bases with no gene match: 11. Germline-derived CDR1 and CDR2 are MDHEN and SYDVKM. The CDR3 consists of 18 residues. This CDR3 reads CASRQPGTGLPTNEKLFF. The DNA of the CDR3 is TGTGCCAGCAGACAGCCCGGGACAGGGCTTCCAACTAATGAAAAACTGTTTTTT.

This chain joins TRBV2 and TRBJ1-2, with D possibly matching TRBD1 (5 bases). Germline CDR1 and CDR2: SNHLY and FYNNEI. The CDR3 is 14 residues long. V was pared by 6 bases and J by 1 base, with 12 bases between. CDR3 DNA: TGTGCCAGCAGACCTACCAGGGATAACTATGGCTACACCTTC. Its protein is CASRPTRDNYGYTF.

The chain has TRBV6-2 or TRBV6-3 and TRBJ2-3; possible D gene TRBD2, 7 bases. The length of the CDR3 is 16 residues. The V and J ends lost 2 bases and 6 bases respectively, with 18 bases between them. Germline CDR1 MNHEY, CDR2 SVGEGT. The CDR3 loop is CASSYVRGTLVDTQYF. CDR3 in DNA: TGTGCCAGCAGTTACGTGCGGGGGACACTGGTGGATACGCAGTATTTT.

This sequence joins TRBV7-2 and TRBJ1-6; D is ambiguous. V lost 11 bases and J 0 bases, leaving 11 bases between the germline ends. This CDR3 region has 14 residues. Germline V CDR1 and CDR2: SGHTA, FQGNSA. The DNA for the CDR3 is TGTGCCGGAGCCCGGAGCTCCTATAATTCACCCCTCCACTTT. This translates into CAGARSSYNSPLHF. Variable domain in full (rest from reference TRBV7-2 and TRBJ1-6): GAGVSQSPSNKVTEKGKDVELRCDPISGHTALYWYRQSLGQGLEFLIYFQGNSAPDKSGLPSDRFSAERTGGSVSTLTIQRTQQEDSAVYLCAGARSSYNSPLHFGNGTRLTVT.

V is TRBV30 and J is TRBJ1-6; D remains unclear. This CDR3 spans 13 amino acids. V lost 8 bases and J 10 bases, leaving 18 bases between the germline ends. The germline V gene has CDR1 GTSNPN and CDR2 SVGIG (reference sequence). This CDR3 is CAHSTRETSPLHF. CDR3 bases: TGTGCCCACAGCACCCGGGAAACATCACCCCTCCACTTT.

The chain employs TRBV12-5 and TRBJ1-5, with TRBD1 as a possible D gene (5 bases). The CDR3 is made up of 14 amino acids. The germline V gene has CDR1 LGHNT and CDR2 FRNRAP. Trimming took off 6 bases at V and 6 bases at J, with 15 bases between the two ends. In DNA form, the CDR3 reads TGTGCTAGTGGACCCGGCTCAGGGCTTCAGCCCCAGCATTTT. Protein product: CASGPGSGLQPQHF.

The rearrangement joins TRBV5-1 to TRBJ2-3; the match to TRBD2 covers 8 bases. The length of the CDR3 is 13 residues. CDR1 and CDR2 from the germline V gene are SGHRS and YFSETQ. V shed 4 bases and J 6 bases; nucleotides not matched to a gene: 4. CDR3 sequence reads: CASSRTSLDTQYF. Written as DNA, the CDR3 is TGCGCCAGCAGCCGGACTAGCTTGGATACGCAGTATTTT.

The chain carries TRBV6-5 and TRBJ2-2; 11 positions agree with TRBD1. The J segment lost 6 bases and the V segment lost 6 bases, leaving 6 bases of the junction unmatched. The germline CDR1 and CDR2 sequences are MNHEY and SVGAGI. The CDR3 is made up of 15 amino acids. The CDR3 spells CASSRDRGVAGELFF. The CDR3 DNA is TGTGCCAGCAGCCGGGACAGGGGGGTTGCCGGGGAGCTGTTTTTT.

J is TRBJ2-7 and V is TRBV5-6; the D gene is possibly TRBD2 (5 bases). This CDR3 has 16 amino acids. CDR1 is SGHDT and CDR2 is YYEEEE in the germline V gene. The ends were cut back, 2 bases at V and 5 bases at J, with 20 bases in the middle. The CDR3: CASSFMRTALRDEQYF. DNA of the CDR3: TGTGCCAGCAGCTTTATGAGGACCGCCTTGAGGGACGAGCAGTACTTC.

The rearrangement links TRBV7-3 to TRBJ1-3; D perhaps matches TRBD1 (6 bases). This CDR3 is 16 amino acids long. Germline V gene data show CDR1 as SGHTA and CDR2 as FQGTGA. Trimming took off 3 bases at V and 2 bases at J, with 14 bases between the two ends. This CDR3 reads CASSLGGRGPGNTIYF. The CDR3 nucleotides read TGTGCCAGCAGCTTGGGTGGCAGGGGCCCTGGAAACACCATATATTTT.

CDR3 sequence: CASSPGDSAPYNEQFF. DNA for the CDR3: TGTGCCAGCAGCCCGGGGGACAGCGCCCCATACAATGAGCAGTTCTTC. The genes are TRBV4-2 and TRBJ2-1, with a tentative D call TRBD1 (7 bases). Germline CDR1 is LGHNA and CDR2 is YNFKEQ. The CDR3 totals 16 residues. Trimming stripped 4 bases from V and 4 bases from J, with 17 bases between.

This clone is a singleton in its sample. The V and J genes are TRBV6-5 and TRBJ2-7; 10 nucleotides agree with TRBD1. After removal of 7 bases from V and 7 bases from J, the junction contained 10 bases not matched to a gene. Germline CDR1 and CDR2: MNHEY and SVGAGI. The CDR3 covers 14 residues. In DNA, the CDR3 is TGTGCCAGCAACCGGGACAGGGGTCCGTGGGAGCAGTACTTC. Encoded protein: CASNRDRGPWEQYF.

The chain joins TRBV28 to TRBJ1-5, with D unresolved. The V gene's germline CDR1 is MDHEN and CDR2 SYDVKM. The length of the CDR3 is 18 residues. V lost 0 bases to trimming and J lost 4 bases, with 19 bases between them. In nucleotides, the CDR3 is TGTGCCAGCAGTTTATGGCCCGTGGGAGCCGCCCCTAATCAGCCCCAGCATTTT. It is translated as CASSLWPVGAAPNQPQHF.

The V gene is TRBV27, the J gene TRBJ2-1; D perhaps matches TRBD2 (5 bases). The CDR3 runs to 13 residues. Germline V gives CDR1 MNHEY, CDR2 SMNVEV (reference sequence). Trimming removed 5 bases from V and 3 bases from J, with 8 bases in between. CDR3 DNA sequence: TGTGCCAGCAGTAAACGGGGCTACAATGAGCAGTTCTTC. Translation gives CASSKRGYNEQFF.

The V gene is TRBV7-9, the J gene TRBJ2-3; D not resolved. The CDR3 totals 15 residues. The germline gives CDR1 SEHNR, CDR2 FQNEAQ (reference sequence). V lost 1 base and J 0 bases, leaving 8 bases between the germline ends. The CDR3 protein is CASSLEGASTDTQYF. For the CDR3, the DNA is TGTGCCAGCAGCTTAGAAGGAGCGAGCACAGATACGCAGTATTTT.

This clone was detected many times. The chain couples TRBV7-9 to TRBJ2-2; 12 positions agree with TRBD2. Trimming took 5 bases from V and 6 from J; bases not matched to a gene: 13. The germline V gene has CDR1 SEHNR and CDR2 FQNEAQ (reference sequence). The CDR3 is made up of 18 amino acids. The CDR3 bases are TGTGCCAGCAGCCCTAAAGTCAGACTAGCGGGGGTTGCCGGGGAGCTGTTTTTT. This translates into CASSPKVRLAGVAGELFF.

The chain uses TRBV5-6 and TRBJ2-7, with D unresolved. V was pared by 1 base and J by 6 bases, with 11 bases between. Germline CDR1 reads SGHDT; CDR2 reads YYEEEE. The CDR3 loop spans 13 amino acids. CDR3 in amino acids: CASSLLGVVEQYF. The DNA for the CDR3 is TGTGCCAGCAGCTTGCTAGGTGTTGTCGAGCAGTACTTC.